This T cell receptor beta chain is drawn from a study of beta chain features in type 1 diabetes. V lost 6 bases, J lost 0 bases, and 13 bases lay in between. The CDR3 loop spans 15 amino acids. Germline values: CDR1 MRHNA, CDR2 SNTAGT. Study-wide results and caveats: People with Type 1 diabetes carried modestly yet significantly shorter TCRB CDR3s in all four CD4+ subsets.

Comment on this clone: Its antigen is as yet unknown.

Expressed TCRB transcripts were sequenced because the entire RNA isolate underwent reverse transcription. Here immunoSEQ multiplex PCR was the method, and the copy in TCRdb shows in-frame clones only, minus some. The repertoire holds about 640,000 clones, with roughly an eighth as singletons. The specimen was naive CD4+ T cells from blood. The rearrangement links TRBV6-4 to TRBJ2-3; D gene unclear. This TCR was recovered from a man aged 25 to 45 with type 1 diabetes. The CDR3 region is CASSQNYVSTDTQYF. The CDR3 DNA follows: TGTGCCAGCAGCCAAAATTATGTCAGCACAGATACGCAGTATTTT.